This is a list of T cell receptor beta chains from one sample in a study of CD8+ T cells in alopecia areata. Repertoires were generated with immunoSEQ multiplex PCR, while TCRdb's copy carries only in-frame clones and drops some. In the table there are some 190,000 clones, roughly 46% of which are singletons. The sequencing used CD8+ T cells sorted from blood, collected around week 54, from a patient treated with tofacitinib. Receptor source: a human donor with alopecia areata. The CDR3 runs from the conserved cysteine through the conserved F or W. D genes are given only for firm matches. Rows give clone size only sometimes, using once, few, many, or a class for an expanded clone.

D gene	V gene	J gene	clone size	CDR3 protein	CDR3 DNA
-	TRBV9	TRBJ1-1	-	CASSVAPAHTEAFF	TGTGCCAGCAGCGTAGCCCCGGCCCACACTGAAGCTTTCTTT
-	TRBV7-8	TRBJ1-5	-	CASGTESNQPQHF	TGTGCCAGCGGAACAGAAAGCAATCAGCCCCAGCATTTT
-	TRBV30	TRBJ2-7	-	CAWSRRVYEQYF	TGTGCCTGGAGTAGGAGGGTATACGAGCAGTACTTC
-	TRBV9	TRBJ1-3	-	CASSVGGTGNTIYF	TGTGCCAGCAGCGTCGGAGGGACTGGAAACACCATATATTTT
TRBD1	TRBV6-5	TRBJ2-7	-	CASSPRDRAFYEQYF	TGTGCCAGCAGTCCTAGGGACAGGGCTTTCTACGAGCAGTACTTC
-	TRBV27	TRBJ2-4	once	CASSSTLAKNIQYF	TGTGCCAGCAGTTCTACCTTAGCCAAAAACATTCAGTACTTC
-	TRBV6-5	TRBJ2-2	-	CASSYATDYTGELFF	TGTGCCAGCAGTTACGCGACAGACTACACCGGGGAGCTGTTTTTT
TRBD1	TRBV6-4	TRBJ2-5	-	CASSEGQDQETQYF	TGTGCCAGCAGTGAGGGACAGGACCAAGAGACCCAGTACTTC
-	TRBV29-1	TRBJ1-2	-	CSVEDRQEVGYGYTF	TGCAGCGTTGAAGACAGACAGGAGGTGGGCTATGGCTACACCTTC
-	TRBV27	TRBJ2-7	-	CASSVAGTGYEQYF	TGTGCCAGCAGTGTAGCCGGGACTGGGTACGAGCAGTACTTC
-	TRBV7-9	TRBJ1-1	-	CASSSGGMNTEAFF	TGTGCCAGCAGCTCCGGAGGGATGAACACTGAAGCTTTCTTT
-	TRBV14	TRBJ2-7	-	CASSQSPPSYEQYF	TGTGCCAGCAGCCAAAGCCCACCCTCCTACGAGCAGTACTTC
-	TRBV30	TRBJ2-6	few	CAWRIPAASGANVLTF	TGTGCCTGGAGGATCCCCGCAGCCTCTGGGGCCAACGTCCTGACTTTC
-	TRBV2	TRBJ2-2	few	CASSGPTGELFF	TGTGCCAGCAGTGGACCAACTGGGGAGCTGTTTTTT
-	TRBV6-4	TRBJ2-1	-	CASSDSSSHNEQFF	TGTGCCAGCAGTGACTCGAGCAGCCACAATGAGCAGTTCTTC
TRBD1	TRBV5-1	TRBJ2-7	-	CASSLAPGQTYYEQYF	TGCGCCAGCAGCTTGGCCCCGGGACAGACCTACTACGAGCAGTACTTC
-	TRBV6-5	TRBJ2-3	few	CASSGLSTDTQYF	TGTGCCAGCAGTGGGTTGAGCACAGATACGCAGTATTTT
-	TRBV10-3	TRBJ2-3	-	CAISLYPPEGGRDIGQYF	TGTGCCATCAGTCTGTATCCCCCTGAGGGGGGACGGGATATAGGGCAGTATTTT
-	TRBV29-1	TRBJ2-1	-	CSVEGLGDSYNEQFF	TGCAGCGTTGAAGGTCTGGGAGACTCGTACAATGAGCAGTTCTTC
-	TRBV5-1	TRBJ2-3	-	CASSHEVGPADTQYF	TGCGCCAGCAGCCATGAGGTGGGGCCAGCCGATACGCAGTATTTT
-	TRBV27	TRBJ1-5	-	CASRGLGQPQHF	TGTGCCAGCAGGGGACTGGGGCAGCCCCAGCATTTT
TRBD1	TRBV11-2	TRBJ1-2	-	CASSSAGGHYGYTF	TGTGCCAGCAGCTCCGCAGGGGGACACTATGGCTACACCTTC
-	TRBV30	TRBJ1-1	-	CAWTRAELNTEAFF	TGTGCCTGGACCAGGGCGGAATTGAACACTGAAGCTTTCTTT
-	TRBV2	TRBJ1-5	-	CASSEQVMGPQHF	TGTGCCAGCAGTGAGCAGGTGATGGGGCCCCAGCATTTT
TRBD1	TRBV13	TRBJ2-7	few	CASSSGTGSYEQYF	TGTGCCAGCAGCTCCGGGACAGGTTCCTACGAGCAGTACTTC
TRBD1	TRBV27	TRBJ1-6	-	CASTLTSTGGYNSPLHF	TGTGCCAGCACCCTGACGTCGACAGGGGGATATAATTCACCCCTCCACTTT
TRBD1	TRBV6-5	TRBJ2-5	-	CASTDRGHQETQYF	TGTGCCAGCACCGACAGGGGTCACCAAGAGACCCAGTACTTC
TRBD1	TRBV29-1	TRBJ2-7	-	CSVEMRQGTYEQYF	TGCAGCGTTGAGATGCGACAGGGCACCTACGAGCAGTACTTC
-	TRBV7-7	TRBJ2-5	once	CASSLVRQETQYF	TGTGCTAGCAGCTTAGTCCGCCAAGAGACCCAGTACTTC
-	TRBV5-4	TRBJ2-1	-	CASSSSRGLSYNEQFF	TGTGCCAGCAGCTCCTCCCGAGGGCTCTCCTACAATGAGCAGTTCTTC
-	TRBV6-5	TRBJ2-5	-	CASSYGQQETQYF	TGTGCCAGCAGTTACGGACAGCAAGAGACCCAGTACTTC
-	TRBV2	TRBJ1-1	-	CASTDTYTEAFF	TGTGCCAGCACGGACACGTACACTGAAGCTTTCTTT
-	TRBV6-1	TRBJ1-3	many	CASSEDLGSGNTIYF	TGTGCCAGCAGTGAAGATTTGGGCTCTGGAAACACCATATATTTT
-	TRBV30	TRBJ2-2	once	CAWRFDFGSANTGELFF	TGTGCCTGGAGATTCGATTTCGGTTCCGCGAACACCGGGGAGCTGTTTTTT
-	TRBV5-1	TRBJ2-7	-	CASSLVEVHEQYF	TGCGCCAGCAGCTTGGTGGAGGTCCACGAGCAGTACTTC
TRBD2	TRBV7-9	TRBJ2-7	many	CASSAASGVLRSEQYF	TGTGCCAGCAGCGCCGCTAGCGGGGTCCTCCGGAGTGAGCAGTACTTC
-	TRBV10-3	TRBJ1-2	-	CASSVRPTGTAGGYTF	TGTGCCAGCAGTGTTCGTCCTACCGGGACCGCCGGCGGCTACACCTTC
-	TRBV5-4	TRBJ2-2	few	CASSLKGTNTGELFF	TGTGCCAGCAGCTTGAAGGGGACTAACACCGGGGAGCTGTTTTTT
-	TRBV4-1	TRBJ1-5	once	CASSQGLQETRNQPQHF	TGCGCCAGCAGCCAGGGACTTCAGGAAACCCGCAATCAGCCCCAGCATTTT
TRBD1	TRBV29-1	TRBJ2-2	-	CSVQGLNTGELFF	TGCAGCGTACAGGGGCTGAACACCGGGGAGCTGTTTTTT
-	TRBV2	TRBJ2-6	-	CASTILRSSGANVLTF	TGTGCCAGCACGATTCTACGGAGCTCTGGGGCCAACGTCCTGACTTTC
-	TRBV10-3	TRBJ2-2	few	CAISETNTGELFF	TGTGCCATCAGTGAGACTAACACCGGGGAGCTGTTTTTT
-	TRBV4-1	TRBJ2-7	few	CASSPGTHAEEQYF	TGCGCCAGCAGCCCGGGGACCCACGCTGAGGAGCAGTACTTC
TRBD1	TRBV23-1	TRBJ1-6	-	CASSQYRGRWANSPLHF	TGCGCCAGCAGTCAATACAGGGGGCGGTGGGCTAATTCACCCCTCCACTTT
-	TRBV5-1	TRBJ2-1	few	CASSLREAYNEQFF	TGCGCCAGCAGCTTGAGGGAGGCCTACAATGAGCAGTTCTTC
TRBD1	TRBV5-1	TRBJ2-7	once	CASSGTGASYEQYF	TGCGCCAGCAGTGGGACAGGGGCCTCCTACGAGCAGTACTTC
-	TRBV27	TRBJ2-6	few	CASSPDPFSGANVLTF	TGTGCCAGCAGTCCCGACCCCTTCTCTGGGGCCAACGTCCTGACTTTC
-	TRBV7-2	TRBJ1-2	-	CASSALEQLGGYTF	TGTGCCAGCAGCGCACTTGAACAGCTGGGGGGCTACACCTTC
TRBD2	TRBV5-1	TRBJ2-5	few	CASSPGLAGAGMTQYF	TGCGCCAGCAGCCCGGGACTAGCGGGGGCGGGGATGACCCAGTACTTC
TRBD1	TRBV5-6	TRBJ1-1	-	CASSLVGTGIEAFF	TGTGCCAGCAGCTTGGTGGGGACAGGGATAGAAGCTTTCTTT
-	TRBV5-1	TRBJ2-1	few	CASSLIGESYNEQFF	TGCGCCAGCAGCTTGATCGGGGAGTCCTACAATGAGCAGTTCTTC
-	TRBV19	TRBJ1-6	-	CASSNGAFGSPLHF	TGTGCCAGTAGTAACGGGGCTTTCGGTTCACCCCTCCACTTT
-	TRBV2	TRBJ2-7	-	CASSEGIPGRDYEQYF	TGTGCCAGCAGTGAGGGGATACCGGGACGGGACTACGAGCAGTACTTC
TRBD1	TRBV29-1	TRBJ2-7	few	CSVELPGTGNYEQYF	TGCAGCGTTGAACTACCGGGGACAGGCAACTACGAGCAGTACTTC
-	TRBV6-6	TRBJ2-3	few	CASSYGLPSTDTQYF	TGTGCCAGCAGTTACGGTCTCCCTAGCACAGATACGCAGTATTTT
-	TRBV27	TRBJ2-2	-	CASSSYRANTGELFF	TGTGCCAGCAGTTCCTACAGGGCGAACACCGGGGAGCTGTTTTTT
-	TRBV29-1	TRBJ2-5	-	CSVNDGQETQYF	TGCAGCGTTAACGACGGTCAAGAGACCCAGTACTTC
-	TRBV10-3	TRBJ2-5	few	CAIGNDGTQYF	TGTGCCATCGGGAACGACGGGACCCAGTACTTC
-	TRBV7-9	TRBJ2-5	few	CASSSPQGNGETQYF	TGTGCCAGCAGCTCCCCCCAGGGGAACGGAGAGACCCAGTACTTC